Listed below are T cell receptor beta chains from one sample, sequenced in a study of blood T cell repertoires in COVID-19. Only in-frame clones appear in the TCRdb table, and some are missing; sequencing was by immunoSEQ multiplex PCR. The sample lists about 56,000 clones, approximately 80% seen once, with approximately 13% in the top ten. The sequencing sample was made of peripheral blood. These receptors came from a woman aged 80 or older with acute or convalescent COVID-19. Both conserved end residues are part of each CDR3. The D gene is left open where the match is weak. Where a row states a size, it is once, few, many or the class of an expanded clone; other rows omit it.

.	TRBV7-9	TRBJ2-1	TRBD2	TGTGCCAGCAGCCCAACCGGGACTAGCTCCAATGAGCAGTTCTTC	CASSPTGTSSNEQFF
few	TRBV5-1	TRBJ1-5	.	TGCGCCAGCAGCTCCGGGGGGATAGGACAGCCCCAGCATTTT	CASSSGGIGQPQHF
few	TRBV6-5	TRBJ2-2	TRBD2	TGTGCCAGCAGTTACTCAGCGGGGGGGCACGGGGAGCTGTTTTTT	CASSYSAGGHGELFF
few	TRBV3-1/TRBV3-2	TRBJ2-7	.	TGTGCCAGCAGCCCCGGACCGGGCGGGCCTGAGCAGTACTTC	CASSPGPGGPEQYF
.	TRBV3-1/TRBV3-2	TRBJ1-3	.	TGTGCCAGCAGCCAACAACAGTTTTCGTCTGGAAACACCATATATTTT	CASSQQQFSSGNTIYF
.	TRBV6-6	TRBJ1-4	TRBD1	TGTGCCAGCAGTGGCGGGACAGGGGTTCACGAAAAACTGTTTTTT	CASSGGTGVHEKLFF
.	TRBV7-3	TRBJ2-1	TRBD2	TGTGCCAGCAGCCCCGGTAGCGGGGGGGCCGGGAATGAGCAGTTCTTC	CASSPGSGGAGNEQFF
.	TRBV7-9	TRBJ2-7	TRBD1	TGTGCCAGCAGCTCGGGACAGGGGGCCTACGAGCAGTACTTC	CASSSGQGAYEQYF
.	TRBV4-1	TRBJ2-5	TRBD1	TGCGCCAGCAGCCGCGGACAGGGGGGAAAAGAGACCCAGTACTTC	CASSRGQGGKETQYF
.	TRBV18	TRBJ1-5	.	TGTGCCAGCTCACCTTACCGAGGTGCTCAGCCCCAGCATTTT	CASSPYRGAQPQHF
.	TRBV20-1	TRBJ1-6	TRBD1	TGCAGTGCTAGTTTTAGGGGGCAAGCCTATAATTCACCCCTCCACTTT	CSASFRGQAYNSPLHF
few	TRBV10-3	TRBJ1-6	TRBD1	TGTGCCATCGGAAGACAGGGGGATAATTCACCCCTCCACTTT	CAIGRQGDNSPLHF
once	TRBV18	TRBJ2-1	.	TGTGCCAGCTCACCAGGGCTAAACGATGAGCAGTTCTTC	CASSPGLNDEQFF
.	TRBV6-2/TRBV6-3	TRBJ1-6	.	TGTGCCAGCAGTTATCGGAGCTCCTATAATTCACCCCTCCACTTT	CASSYRSSYNSPLHF
.	TRBV12-3/TRBV12-4	TRBJ1-6	.	TGTGCCAGCAGTGCGGGATCCCTTACGTCCCTCCACTTT	CASSAGSLTSLHF
.	TRBV28	TRBJ2-7	.	TGTGCCAGCGGCCTACGGGACGAGCAGTACTTC	CASGLRDEQYF
.	TRBV7-3	TRBJ1-6	.	TGTGCCAGCAGCCTCCTAGGACAGTATAATTCACCCCTCCACTTT	CASSLLGQYNSPLHF
.	TRBV6-5	TRBJ2-4	TRBD1	TGTGCCAGCAGTCGGGACAGGGGGCAAAACATTCAGTACTTC	CASSRDRGQNIQYF
.	TRBV7-2	TRBJ1-2	.	TGTGCCAGCAGCTTATTGGCAGGGCATGGCTACACCTTC	CASSLLAGHGYTF
.	TRBV6-5	TRBJ1-3	TRBD1	TGTGCCAGCAGTTCGACAGGGGGCTCTGGAAACACCATATATTTT	CASSSTGGSGNTIYF
.	TRBV3-1/TRBV3-2	TRBJ2-7	.	TGTGCCAGCAGCCGAGGATCGGGGGACCCCTACGAGCAGTACTTC	CASSRGSGDPYEQYF
few	TRBV19	TRBJ1-2	TRBD1	TGTGCCAGTAGTATAGCCACACAGGGGTATGGTGGCTACACCTTC	CASSIATQGYGGYTF
.	TRBV7-9	TRBJ1-5	TRBD1	TGTGCCAGCAGCGCCACAGGGGGCGCGGGCAATCAGCCCCAGCATTTT	CASSATGGAGNQPQHF
.	TRBV6-5	TRBJ2-1	TRBD2	TGTGCCAGCCGGGACTACCTAAAGGACAATGAGCAGTTCTTC	CASRDYLKDNEQFF
once	TRBV9	TRBJ1-1	.	TGTGCCAGCAGCGTACACGGTGAAGCTTTCTTT	CASSVHGEAFF
.	TRBV11-2	TRBJ1-3	.	TGTGCCAGCAGCTTAGGCAGGGGATACGGAAACACCATATATTTT	CASSLGRGYGNTIYF
.	TRBV5-6	TRBJ2-1	TRBD1	TGTGCCAGCAGCCCGAGGACAGGGCTATACAATGAGCAGTTCTTC	CASSPRTGLYNEQFF
.	TRBV12-2	TRBJ2-1	.	TGTGCAAGTCGCCCGGGACACTACAATGAGCAGTTCTTC	CASRPGHYNEQFF
few	TRBV5-1	TRBJ1-2	TRBD1	TGCGCCAGCAGCTCCGGACAGGCTAACTATGGCTACACCTTC	CASSSGQANYGYTF
.	TRBV7-9	TRBJ1-2	.	TGTGCCAGCAGCTTAAAGGACAGATCTTCTAACTATGGCTACACCTTC	CASSLKDRSSNYGYTF
.	TRBV28	TRBJ1-5	.	TGTGCCAGCAGCCCTGGGGCAGGAGCAATCAGGCCCCAGCATTTT	CASSPGAGAIRPQHF
.	TRBV11-1	TRBJ2-5	TRBD1	TGTGCCAGCAGCTTAGATACAGGGGCGAGTTGGGAGACCCAGTACTTC	CASSLDTGASWETQYF
once	TRBV11-2	TRBJ1-5	.	TGTGCCAGCAGCCCCTCAGGGCTAGGCCAGCCCCAGCATTTT	CASSPSGLGQPQHF
.	TRBV5-1	TRBJ2-1	.	TGCGCCAGCACACTGGGGCAATTGTGGAATGAGCAGTTCTTC	CASTLGQLWNEQFF
.	TRBV5-1	TRBJ1-1	.	TGCGCCAGCAGCTTGGCCGGGGGGGTGAACACTGAAGCTTTCTTT	CASSLAGGVNTEAFF
.	TRBV29-1	TRBJ2-3	TRBD2	TGCAGCGGACGATCTAGCGGGGGTAGCGATACGCAGTATTTT	CSGRSSGGSDTQYF
.	TRBV4-1	TRBJ2-3	TRBD2	TGCGCCAGCAGCCAGGAAAAAGCGGGGGGGCCGTGGGATACGCAGTATTTT	CASSQEKAGGPWDTQYF
.	TRBV6-5	TRBJ2-7	TRBD1	TGTGCCAGCAAGCCAGGGGGTGTGTACGAGCAGTACTTC	CASKPGGVYEQYF
few	TRBV7-3	TRBJ1-4	.	TGTGCCAGCAGCCGCCGGGGACTGTTTTTT	CASSRRGLFF
.	TRBV5-8	TRBJ1-2	TRBD1	TGTGCCAGCAGCTGGGACAGACCTTCACTCGGCTATGGCTACACCTTC	CASSWDRPSLGYGYTF